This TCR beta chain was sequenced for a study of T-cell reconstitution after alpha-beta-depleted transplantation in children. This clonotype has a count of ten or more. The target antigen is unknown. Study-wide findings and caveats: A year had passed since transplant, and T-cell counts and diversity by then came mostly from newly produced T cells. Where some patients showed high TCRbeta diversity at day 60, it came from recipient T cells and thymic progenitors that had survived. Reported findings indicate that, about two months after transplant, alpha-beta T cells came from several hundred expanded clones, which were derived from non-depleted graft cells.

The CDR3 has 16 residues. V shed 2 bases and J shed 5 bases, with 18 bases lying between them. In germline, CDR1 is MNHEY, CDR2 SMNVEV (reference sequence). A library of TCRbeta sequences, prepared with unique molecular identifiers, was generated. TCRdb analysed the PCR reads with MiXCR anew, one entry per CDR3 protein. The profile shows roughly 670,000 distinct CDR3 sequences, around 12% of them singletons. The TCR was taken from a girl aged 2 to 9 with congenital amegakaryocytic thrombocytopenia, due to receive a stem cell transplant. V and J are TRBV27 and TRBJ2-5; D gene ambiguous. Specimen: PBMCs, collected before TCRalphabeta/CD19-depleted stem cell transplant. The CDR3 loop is CASSLKRPIRFETQYF. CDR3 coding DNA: TGTGCCAGCAGTTTAAAGAGGCCAATTAGGTTTGAGACCCAGTACTTC.